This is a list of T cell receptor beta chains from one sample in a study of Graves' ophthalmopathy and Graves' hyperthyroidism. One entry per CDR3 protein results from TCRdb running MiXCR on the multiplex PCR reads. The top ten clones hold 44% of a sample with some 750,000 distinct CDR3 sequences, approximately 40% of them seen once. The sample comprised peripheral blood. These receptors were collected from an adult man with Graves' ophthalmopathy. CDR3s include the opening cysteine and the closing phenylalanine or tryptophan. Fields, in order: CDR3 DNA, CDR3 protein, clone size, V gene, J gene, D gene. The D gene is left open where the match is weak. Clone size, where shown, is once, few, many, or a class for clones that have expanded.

DNA: TGTGCCAGCAGCTTATGGGACCAGGGGACCTCTGGGGCCAACGTCCTGACTTTC; CDR3: CASSLWDQGTSGANVLTF; size: few; V: TRBV7-2; J: TRBJ2-6; D: NA
DNA: TGTGCCATCTCCGGACAGGGTAACTATGGCTACACCTTC; CDR3: CAISGQGNYGYTF; size: NA; V: TRBV10-3; J: TRBJ1-2; D: TRBD1
DNA: TGTGCCAGCAGCTTAGGGGGCGAGGTGAACACTGAAGCTTTCTTT; CDR3: CASSLGGEVNTEAFF; size: few; V: TRBV7-2; J: TRBJ1-1; D: NA
DNA: TGTGCCAGCAGCTTAGGTTTTTGGACTAGCGACACCGGGGAGCTGTTTTTT; CDR3: CASSLGFWTSDTGELFF; size: few; V: TRBV7-2; J: TRBJ2-2; D: TRBD2
DNA: TGTGCCAGCACTAGTGGGGATGGCAAGGAGACCCAGTACTTC; CDR3: CASTSGDGKETQYF; size: many; V: TRBV2; J: TRBJ2-5; D: NA
DNA: TGTGCCAGCAGCCAATCAGGGGTGGGCTATGGCTACACCTTC; CDR3: CASSQSGVGYGYTF; size: once; V: TRBV14; J: TRBJ1-2; D: NA
DNA: TGTGCCAGCAGCCATGAAGACGAGAATAACTATGGCTACACCTTC; CDR3: CASSHEDENNYGYTF; size: NA; V: TRBV2; J: TRBJ1-2; D: NA
DNA: TGTGCCAGCAGCCCTAGTCCTTGGGAGACCCAGTACTTC; CDR3: CASSPSPWETQYF; size: NA; V: TRBV14; J: TRBJ2-5; D: NA
DNA: TGTGCCACCACCACGGGCACAGGGGGCAGAACTGAAGCTTTCTTT; CDR3: CATTTGTGGRTEAFF; size: many; V: TRBV15; J: TRBJ1-1; D: TRBD1
DNA: TGTGCCAGCAGCTTACGGGGGGCCGTAGCAGATACGCAGTATTTT; CDR3: CASSLRGAVADTQYF; size: NA; V: TRBV7-9; J: TRBJ2-3; D: NA
DNA: TGTGCCAGCAGCTCCATCCTAGAGCAGTACTTC; CDR3: CASSSILEQYF; size: NA; V: TRBV7-9; J: TRBJ2-7; D: NA
DNA: TGCAGTGCTAGAGCCGGGAACCCTAACTATGGCTACACCTTC; CDR3: CSARAGNPNYGYTF; size: many; V: TRBV20-1; J: TRBJ1-2; D: NA
DNA: TGCAGCGCGGTCCATGCTAACTATGGCTACACCTTC; CDR3: CSAVHANYGYTF; size: NA; V: TRBV29-1; J: TRBJ1-2; D: NA
DNA: TGCAGTGCAGGGCTATCCTACGAGCAGTACTTC; CDR3: CSAGLSYEQYF; size: many; V: TRBV20-1; J: TRBJ2-7; D: NA
DNA: TGTGCCAGCAGCTTTAGATTGGGGAACACTGAAGCTTTCTTT; CDR3: CASSFRLGNTEAFF; size: NA; V: TRBV7-9; J: TRBJ1-1; D: NA
DNA: TGTGCCAGCACCCGGGCGGATACGCAGTATTTT; CDR3: CASTRADTQYF; size: NA; V: TRBV7-3; J: TRBJ2-3; D: NA
DNA: TGTGCCAGTACGAGACAGGGCAGTCAGCCCCAGCATTTT; CDR3: CASTRQGSQPQHF; size: many; V: TRBV19; J: TRBJ1-5; D: TRBD1
DNA: TGCAGCGCCTCAGCGTACTACGAGCAGTACTTC; CDR3: CSASAYYEQYF; size: once; V: TRBV29-1; J: TRBJ2-7; D: NA
DNA: TGCAGCGCTGCGGGAGAGGGGGACACTGAAGCTTTCTTT; CDR3: CSAAGEGDTEAFF; size: NA; V: TRBV29-1; J: TRBJ1-1; D: NA
DNA: TGCGCCAGCAGCCTACGAAGGGAGGTCGGGGAGCTGTTTTTT; CDR3: CASSLRREVGELFF; size: few; V: TRBV4-1; J: TRBJ2-2; D: NA
DNA: TGTGCCAGCAGTTTCTTGCGACAGAGCCCTGCTGAAGCTTTCTTT; CDR3: CASSFLRQSPAEAFF; size: NA; V: TRBV19; J: TRBJ1-1; D: NA
DNA: TGTGCCAGCAGCGTAGCGGGGGGTCCAGCAGATACGCAGTATTTT; CDR3: CASSVAGGPADTQYF; size: NA; V: TRBV9; J: TRBJ2-3; D: TRBD2
DNA: TGTGCCAGCAGCCAAGCGGCTAGCGGGGCTCAAAAGACCCAGAACTTC; CDR3: CASSQAASGAQKTQNF; size: NA; V: TRBV11-1; J: TRBJ2-5; D: TRBD2
DNA: TGTGCCGGCAGCGTTGAGAAGGGCCGGGAGACCCAGTACTTC; CDR3: CAGSVEKGRETQYF; size: NA; V: TRBV7-2; J: TRBJ2-5; D: NA
DNA: TGCAGTGCTAGAGATACTAGCGGGAACTACGAGCAGTACTTC; CDR3: CSARDTSGNYEQYF; size: NA; V: TRBV20-1; J: TRBJ2-7; D: TRBD2
DNA: TGTGCCAGCGTTTCAGGGGGTGAAAAACTGTTTTTT; CDR3: CASVSGGEKLFF; size: NA; V: TRBV25-1; J: TRBJ1-4; D: TRBD1
DNA: TGTGCCAGCAGTTACCGGGCAGGTGGGAATGAAAAACTGTTTTTT; CDR3: CASSYRAGGNEKLFF; size: NA; V: TRBV10-3; J: TRBJ1-4; D: NA
DNA: TGTGCCAGCAGCTTACGGGGGGCGCCGAACTATGGCTACACCTTC; CDR3: CASSLRGAPNYGYTF; size: NA; V: TRBV7-9; J: TRBJ1-2; D: NA
DNA: TGTGCCAGTAGTCCACCCTATTGGAGCGGCACTGAAGCTTTCTTT; CDR3: CASSPPYWSGTEAFF; size: NA; V: TRBV19; J: TRBJ1-1; D: NA
DNA: TGCAGTGCTAGGACAGGGGCGGGCACTGAAGCTTTCTTT; CDR3: CSARTGAGTEAFF; size: many; V: TRBV20-1; J: TRBJ1-1; D: TRBD1
DNA: TGTGCCAGCAGGGGGGACAGGGTGGGGGGCTACACCTTC; CDR3: CASRGDRVGGYTF; size: NA; V: TRBV12-3/TRBV12-4; J: TRBJ1-2; D: TRBD1
DNA: TGTGCCAGCAGTGTGGCCCCAGTGCCGAGCTACGAGCAGTACTTC; CDR3: CASSVAPVPSYEQYF; size: many; V: TRBV2; J: TRBJ2-7; D: NA
DNA: TGTGCCAGCACCTTGTCACTAGCACTTCAAGAGACCCAGTACTTC; CDR3: CASTLSLALQETQYF; size: few; V: TRBV7-9; J: TRBJ2-5; D: NA
DNA: TGTGCCTGGAGCGCAGGGGGCGGCTATGGCTACACCTTC; CDR3: CAWSAGGGYGYTF; size: NA; V: TRBV15; J: TRBJ1-2; D: TRBD1
DNA: TGTGCCACCCGGGGGACGATCCAAGAGACAGGGGATCAGCCCCAGCATTTT; CDR3: CATRGTIQETGDQPQHF; size: once; V: TRBV24-1; J: TRBJ1-5; D: TRBD1
DNA: TGTGCCAGCAGCGTCGGCCCGGACTGGGGCACTGAAGCTTTCTTT; CDR3: CASSVGPDWGTEAFF; size: NA; V: TRBV9; J: TRBJ1-1; D: NA
DNA: TGTGCCACCCTAGCGGGAACGAACACCGGGGAGCTGTTTTTT; CDR3: CATLAGTNTGELFF; size: NA; V: TRBV6-6; J: TRBJ2-2; D: TRBD2
DNA: TGTGCCACCAGTGCGGTGGGGCCTACCGGGGAGCTGTTTTTT; CDR3: CATSAVGPTGELFF; size: few; V: TRBV24-1; J: TRBJ2-2; D: NA
DNA: TGTGCCAGCAGCTTGGCGCAGGGTACTGAAGCTTTCTTT; CDR3: CASSLAQGTEAFF; size: NA; V: TRBV5-5; J: TRBJ1-1; D: NA
DNA: TGTGCCAGCACTCCGGGACAGGCGCCCAATCAGCCCCAGCATTTT; CDR3: CASTPGQAPNQPQHF; size: NA; V: TRBV7-9; J: TRBJ1-5; D: TRBD1
DNA: TGTGCCAGCAGTTTACGTCAGATGGGGTATGGCTACACCTTC; CDR3: CASSLRQMGYGYTF; size: few; V: TRBV2; J: TRBJ1-2; D: NA
DNA: TGTGCCAGCGGCAGGGGGGAGACCCAGTACTTC; CDR3: CASGRGETQYF; size: many; V: TRBV2; J: TRBJ2-5; D: TRBD1
DNA: TGTGCTACCGATGGGACAGGGGAGCGCTATGGCTACACCTTC; CDR3: CATDGTGERYGYTF; size: NA; V: TRBV15; J: TRBJ1-2; D: TRBD1
DNA: TGTGCCATCAGTGAGGCCAGGGCATCTGGAAACACCATATATTTT; CDR3: CAISEARASGNTIYF; size: many; V: TRBV10-3; J: TRBJ1-3; D: NA
DNA: TGTGCCCGCAGCCGGGGACAGCACTCTGGGGCCAACGTCCTGACTTTC; CDR3: CARSRGQHSGANVLTF; size: NA; V: TRBV7-1; J: TRBJ2-6; D: TRBD1
DNA: TGTGCCAGCAGCTACGGGGGTGACACCGGGGAGCTGTTTTTT; CDR3: CASSYGGDTGELFF; size: many; V: TRBV7-9; J: TRBJ2-2; D: NA
DNA: TGTGCCAGCAGTTACTCGTCCGGGGCGAGCGGTTCACCCCTCCACTTT; CDR3: CASSYSSGASGSPLHF; size: NA; V: TRBV9; J: TRBJ1-6; D: NA
DNA: TGCAGTGCTGCCCACGGGGAGCAACTGTTTTTT; CDR3: CSAAHGEQLFF; size: NA; V: TRBV20-1; J: TRBJ1-4; D: NA
DNA: TGCGCCAGCAGCTTGGTGGCGGACTCCTACGAGCAGTACTTC; CDR3: CASSLVADSYEQYF; size: many; V: TRBV7-9; J: TRBJ2-7; D: NA
DNA: TGCGCCAGCAGCGCGCGGCAGGGGGTCGGGGCTGCGACTGAAGCTTTCTTT; CDR3: CASSARQGVGAATEAFF; size: NA; V: TRBV5-1; J: TRBJ1-1; D: TRBD1
DNA: TGCAGTGCTGGGGAGGCAGGGGGAGGAAATCAGCCCCAGCATTTT; CDR3: CSAGEAGGGNQPQHF; size: few; V: TRBV20-1; J: TRBJ1-5; D: TRBD1
DNA: TGTGCCAGCAGCCAGGCCGGGACAGGGGCCTTTTACGAGCAGTACTTC; CDR3: CASSQAGTGAFYEQYF; size: NA; V: TRBV7-2; J: TRBJ2-7; D: TRBD1